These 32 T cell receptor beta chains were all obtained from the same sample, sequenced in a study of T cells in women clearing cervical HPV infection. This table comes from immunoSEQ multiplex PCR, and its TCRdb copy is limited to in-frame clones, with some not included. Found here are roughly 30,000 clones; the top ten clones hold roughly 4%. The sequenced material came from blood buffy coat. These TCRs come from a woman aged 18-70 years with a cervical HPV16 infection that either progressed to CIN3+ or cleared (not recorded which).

The covered CDR3 bases are TGCGCCAGCAGCTTGTCTGGACTAGCGGGAGGGACCGGGGAG. This codes for CASSLSGLAGGTGE. The full CDR3 reads CASSLSGLAGGTGELFF. The chain links TRBV5-1 to TRBJ2-2, with TRBD2 matching 15 bases. With the read ending 3 residues before the CDR3 end, the germline J gene is used to fill in that end. The CDR3 has 17 amino acids. Germline lookup yields CDR1 SGHRS and CDR2 YFSETQ. V lost 1 base to trimming and J lost 5 bases; unmatched junction nucleotides: 3.

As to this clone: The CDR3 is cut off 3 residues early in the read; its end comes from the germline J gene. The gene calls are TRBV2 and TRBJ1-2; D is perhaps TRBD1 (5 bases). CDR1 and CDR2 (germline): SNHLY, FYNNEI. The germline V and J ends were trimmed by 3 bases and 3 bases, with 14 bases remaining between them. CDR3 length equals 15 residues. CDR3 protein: CASSEGGRGDYGYTF. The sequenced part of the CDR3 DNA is TGTGCCAGCAGTGAGGGGGGAAGAGGTGACTATGGC. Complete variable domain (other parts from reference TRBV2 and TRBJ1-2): EPEVTQTPSHQVTQMGQEVILRCVPISNHLYFYWYRQILGQKVEFLVSFYNNEISEKSEIFDDQFSVERPDGSNFTLKIRSTKLEDSAMYFCASSEGGRGDYGYTFGSGTRLTVV.

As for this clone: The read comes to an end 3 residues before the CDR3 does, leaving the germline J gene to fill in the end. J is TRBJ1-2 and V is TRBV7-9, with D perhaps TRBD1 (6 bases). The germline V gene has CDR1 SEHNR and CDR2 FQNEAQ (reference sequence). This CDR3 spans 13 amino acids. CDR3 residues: CASSHRVPYDYTF. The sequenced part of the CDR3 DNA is TGTGCCAGCAGCCACAGGGTCCCCTACGAC.

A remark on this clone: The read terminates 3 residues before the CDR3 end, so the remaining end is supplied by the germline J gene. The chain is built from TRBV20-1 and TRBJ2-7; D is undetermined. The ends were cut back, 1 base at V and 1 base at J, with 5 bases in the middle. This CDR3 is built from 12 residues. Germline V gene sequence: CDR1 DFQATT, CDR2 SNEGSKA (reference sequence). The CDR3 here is CSARAVSYEQYF. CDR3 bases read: TGCAGTGCTAGAGCCGTATCCTACGAG.

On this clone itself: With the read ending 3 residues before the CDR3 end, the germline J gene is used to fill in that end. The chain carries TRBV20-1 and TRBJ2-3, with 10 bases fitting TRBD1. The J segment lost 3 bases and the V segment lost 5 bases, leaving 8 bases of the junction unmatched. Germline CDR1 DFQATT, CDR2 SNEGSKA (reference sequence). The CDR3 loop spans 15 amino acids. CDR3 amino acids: CSAPNRDRGTDTQYF. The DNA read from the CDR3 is TGCAGTGCTCCGAACCGGGACAGGGGAACAGATACG.

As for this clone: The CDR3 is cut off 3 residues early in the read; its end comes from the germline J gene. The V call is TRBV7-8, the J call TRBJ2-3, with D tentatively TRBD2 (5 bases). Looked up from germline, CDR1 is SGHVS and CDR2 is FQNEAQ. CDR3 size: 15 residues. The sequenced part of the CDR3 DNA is TGTGCCAGCAGCTCCCCATCCCTAGCTGGCGGGACG. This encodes CASSSPSLAGGT. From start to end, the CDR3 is CASSSPSLAGGTQYF.

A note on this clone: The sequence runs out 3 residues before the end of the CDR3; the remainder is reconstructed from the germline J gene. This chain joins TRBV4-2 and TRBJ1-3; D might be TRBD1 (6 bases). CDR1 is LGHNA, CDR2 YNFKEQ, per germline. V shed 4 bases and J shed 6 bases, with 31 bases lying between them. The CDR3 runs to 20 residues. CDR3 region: CASSLNPGTQPFPDLNTIYF. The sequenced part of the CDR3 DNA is TGTGCCAGCAGCCTCAATCCCGGGACACAACCCTTCCCCGATCTAAACACC.

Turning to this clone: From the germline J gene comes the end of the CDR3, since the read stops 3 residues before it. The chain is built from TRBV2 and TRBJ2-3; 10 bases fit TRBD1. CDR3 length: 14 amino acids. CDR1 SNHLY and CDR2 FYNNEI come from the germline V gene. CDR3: CASSSTGGNQPQYF. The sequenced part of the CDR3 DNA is TGTGCCAGCAGCTCGACAGGGGGCAATCAGCCG.

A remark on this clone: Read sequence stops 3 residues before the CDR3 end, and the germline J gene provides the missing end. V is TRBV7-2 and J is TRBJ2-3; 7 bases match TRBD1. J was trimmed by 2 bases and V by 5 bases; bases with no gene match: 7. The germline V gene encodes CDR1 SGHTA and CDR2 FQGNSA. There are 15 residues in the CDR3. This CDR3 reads CASSIRDSYTDTQYF. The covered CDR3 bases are TGTGCCAGCAGCATAAGGGACAGTTACACAGATACG.

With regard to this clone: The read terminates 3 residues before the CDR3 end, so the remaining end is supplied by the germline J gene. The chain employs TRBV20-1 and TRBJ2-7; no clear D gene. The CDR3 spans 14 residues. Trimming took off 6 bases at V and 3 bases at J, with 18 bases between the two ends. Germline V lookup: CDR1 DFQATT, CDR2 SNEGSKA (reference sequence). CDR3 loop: CSASAHPPLYEQYF. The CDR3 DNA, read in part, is TGCAGTGCCAGTGCCCATCCGCCTCTCTACGAG.

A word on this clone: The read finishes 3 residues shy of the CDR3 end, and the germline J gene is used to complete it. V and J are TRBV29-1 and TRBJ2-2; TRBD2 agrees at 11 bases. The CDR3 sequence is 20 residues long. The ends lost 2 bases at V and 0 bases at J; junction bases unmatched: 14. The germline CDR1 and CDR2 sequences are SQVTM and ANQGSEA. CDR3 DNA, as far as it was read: TGCAGCGTTGAAATAAGATCAGGGGCTAGCGGGGGGACGAACACCGGGGAG. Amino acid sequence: CSVEIRSGASGGTNTGE. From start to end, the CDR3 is CSVEIRSGASGGTNTGELFF.

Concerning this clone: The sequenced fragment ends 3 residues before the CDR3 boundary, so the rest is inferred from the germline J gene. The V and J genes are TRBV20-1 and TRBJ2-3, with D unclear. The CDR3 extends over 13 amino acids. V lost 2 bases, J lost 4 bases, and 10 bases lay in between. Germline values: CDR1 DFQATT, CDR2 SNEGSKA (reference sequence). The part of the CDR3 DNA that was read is TGCAGTGCTAGAACGGTAGACTCAGATACG. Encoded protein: CSARTVDSDT. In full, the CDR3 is CSARTVDSDTQYF.

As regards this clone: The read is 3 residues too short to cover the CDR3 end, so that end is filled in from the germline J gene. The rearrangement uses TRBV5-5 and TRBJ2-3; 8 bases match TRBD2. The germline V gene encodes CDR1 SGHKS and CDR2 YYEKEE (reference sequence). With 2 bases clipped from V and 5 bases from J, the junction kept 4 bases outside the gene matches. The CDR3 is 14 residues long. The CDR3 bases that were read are TGTGCCAGCAGCTTATTAGCGGGATTAGATACG. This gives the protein CASSLLAGLDT. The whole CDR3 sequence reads CASSLLAGLDTQYF.

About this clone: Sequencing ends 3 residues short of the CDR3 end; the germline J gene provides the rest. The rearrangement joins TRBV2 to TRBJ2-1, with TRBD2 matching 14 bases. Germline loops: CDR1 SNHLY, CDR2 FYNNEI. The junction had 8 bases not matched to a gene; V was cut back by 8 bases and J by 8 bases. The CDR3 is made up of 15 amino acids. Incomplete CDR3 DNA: TGTGCCAGCCGACCGGGACTAGCGGGAGTCCATGAG. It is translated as CASRPGLAGVHE. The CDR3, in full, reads CASRPGLAGVHEQFF.

Partial CDR3 DNA: TGTGCCAGCAGCACGGGGGGCCGTGAA. It codes for CASSTGGRE. The complete CDR3 reads CASSTGGREAFF. The chain links TRBV5-6 to TRBJ1-1; maybe TRBD1 (6 bases). The CDR3 end lies 3 residues beyond the end of the read and is filled in from the germline J gene. V lost 4 bases and J 7 bases, leaving 11 bases between the germline ends. Per the germline V gene, CDR1 is SGHDT and CDR2 is YYEEEE. This CDR3 has 12 residues.

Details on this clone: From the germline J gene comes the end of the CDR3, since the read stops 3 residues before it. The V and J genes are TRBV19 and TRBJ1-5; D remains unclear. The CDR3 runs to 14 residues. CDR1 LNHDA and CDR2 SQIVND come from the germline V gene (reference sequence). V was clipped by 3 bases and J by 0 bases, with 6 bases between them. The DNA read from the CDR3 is TGTGCCAGTAGTATCGAGGTTAGCAATCAGCCC. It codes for CASSIEVSNQP. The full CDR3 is CASSIEVSNQPQHF.

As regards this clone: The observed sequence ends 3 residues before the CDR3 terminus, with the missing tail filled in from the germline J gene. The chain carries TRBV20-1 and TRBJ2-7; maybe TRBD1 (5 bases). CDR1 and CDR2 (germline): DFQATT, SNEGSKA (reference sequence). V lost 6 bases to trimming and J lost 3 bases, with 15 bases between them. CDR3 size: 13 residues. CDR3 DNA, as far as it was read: TGCAGTGCCAACACCGACAGTTACTACGAG. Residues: CSANTDSYYE. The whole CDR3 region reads CSANTDSYYEQYF.

CDR3 protein: CSAISGRSFYEQYF. Partial CDR3 DNA: TGCAGTGCTATTAGCGGGAGAAGTTTCTACGAG. The chain carries TRBV20-1 and TRBJ2-7; 9 bases line up with TRBD2. Coverage ceases 3 residues before the CDR3 finishes, and the germline J gene fills in the end. Germline-derived CDR1 and CDR2 are DFQATT and SNEGSKA (reference sequence). This CDR3 is 14 amino acids long. J lost 3 bases, V lost 4 bases, and 7 bases had no gene match.

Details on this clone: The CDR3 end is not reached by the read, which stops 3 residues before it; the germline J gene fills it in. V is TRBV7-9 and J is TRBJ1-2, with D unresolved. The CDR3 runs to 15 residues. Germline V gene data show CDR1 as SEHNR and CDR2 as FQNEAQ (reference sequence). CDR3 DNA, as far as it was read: TGTGCCAGCACTCCCTGGAATTGGGCCGCAGATACC. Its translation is CASTPWNWAADT. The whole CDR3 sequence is CASTPWNWAADTYTF.

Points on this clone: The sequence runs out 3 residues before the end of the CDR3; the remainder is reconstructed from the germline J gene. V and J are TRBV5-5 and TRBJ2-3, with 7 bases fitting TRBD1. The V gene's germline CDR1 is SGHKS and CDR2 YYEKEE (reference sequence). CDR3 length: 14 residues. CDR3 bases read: TGTGCCAGCAGCCAGGGACAGATGCAAGAGACG. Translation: CASSQGQMQET. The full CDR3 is CASSQGQMQETQYF.

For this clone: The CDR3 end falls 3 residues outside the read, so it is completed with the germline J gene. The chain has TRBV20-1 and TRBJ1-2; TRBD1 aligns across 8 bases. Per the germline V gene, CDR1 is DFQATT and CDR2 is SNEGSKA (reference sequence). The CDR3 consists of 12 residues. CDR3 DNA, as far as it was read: TGCAGTGCTAGAAAGGACAGGGCGGGC. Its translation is CSARKDRAG. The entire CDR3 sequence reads CSARKDRAGYTF.

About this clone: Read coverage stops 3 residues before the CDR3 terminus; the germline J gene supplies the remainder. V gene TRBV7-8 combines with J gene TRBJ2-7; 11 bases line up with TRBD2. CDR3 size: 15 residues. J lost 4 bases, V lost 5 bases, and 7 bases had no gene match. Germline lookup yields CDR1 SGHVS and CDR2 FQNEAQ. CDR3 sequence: CASSVGTSGFYEQYF. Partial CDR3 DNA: TGTGCCAGCAGCGTTGGGACTAGCGGCTTTTACGAG.

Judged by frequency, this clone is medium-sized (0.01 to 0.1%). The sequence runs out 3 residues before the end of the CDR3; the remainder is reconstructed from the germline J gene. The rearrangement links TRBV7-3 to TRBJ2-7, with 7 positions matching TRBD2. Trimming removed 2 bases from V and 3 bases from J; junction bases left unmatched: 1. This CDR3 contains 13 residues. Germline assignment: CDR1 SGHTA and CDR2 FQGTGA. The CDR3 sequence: CASSLGGGYEQYF. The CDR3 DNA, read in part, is TGTGCCAGCAGCTTAGGGGGGGGCTACGAG. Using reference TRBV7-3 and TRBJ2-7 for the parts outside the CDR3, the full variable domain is GAGVSQTPSNKVTEKGKYVELRCDPISGHTALYWYRQSLGQGPEFLIYFQGTGAADDSGLPNDRFFAVRPEGSVSTLKIQRTERGDSAVYLCASSLGGGYEQYFGPGTRLTVT.

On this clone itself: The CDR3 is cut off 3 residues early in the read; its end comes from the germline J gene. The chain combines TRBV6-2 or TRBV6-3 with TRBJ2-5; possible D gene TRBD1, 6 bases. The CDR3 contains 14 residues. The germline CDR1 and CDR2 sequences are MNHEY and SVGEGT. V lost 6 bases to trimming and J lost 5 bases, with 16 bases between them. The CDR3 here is CASRPTGRGETQYF. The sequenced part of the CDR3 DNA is TGTGCCAGCAGACCTACAGGGCGCGGGGAGACC.

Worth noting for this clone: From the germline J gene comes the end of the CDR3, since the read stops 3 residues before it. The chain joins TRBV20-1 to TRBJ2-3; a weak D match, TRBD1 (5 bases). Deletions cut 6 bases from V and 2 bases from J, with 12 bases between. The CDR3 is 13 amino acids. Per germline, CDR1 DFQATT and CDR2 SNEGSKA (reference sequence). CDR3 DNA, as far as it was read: TGCAGTGCACTCGACAGCCTCACAGATACG. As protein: CSALDSLTDT. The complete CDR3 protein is CSALDSLTDTQYF.

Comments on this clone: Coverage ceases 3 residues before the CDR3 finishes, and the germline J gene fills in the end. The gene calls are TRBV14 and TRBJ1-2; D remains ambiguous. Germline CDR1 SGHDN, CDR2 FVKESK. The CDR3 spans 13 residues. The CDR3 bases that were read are TGTGCCAGCAGCCAAGGTATCTCGAGGGGC. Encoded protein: CASSQGISRG. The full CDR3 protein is CASSQGISRGYTF. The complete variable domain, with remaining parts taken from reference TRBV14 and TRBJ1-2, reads EAGVTQFPSHSVIEKGQTVTLRCDPISGHDNLYWYRRVMGKEIKFLLHFVKESKQDESGMPNNRFLAERTGGTYSTLKVQPAELEDSGVYFCASSQGISRGYTFGSGTRLTVV.

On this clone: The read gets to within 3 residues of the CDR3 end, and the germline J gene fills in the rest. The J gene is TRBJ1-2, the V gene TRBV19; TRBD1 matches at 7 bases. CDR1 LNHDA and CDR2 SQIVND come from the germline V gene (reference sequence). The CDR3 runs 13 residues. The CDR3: CASRDRSTDTYTF. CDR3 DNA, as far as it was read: TGTGCCAGCCGGGACAGAAGCACAGATACC.

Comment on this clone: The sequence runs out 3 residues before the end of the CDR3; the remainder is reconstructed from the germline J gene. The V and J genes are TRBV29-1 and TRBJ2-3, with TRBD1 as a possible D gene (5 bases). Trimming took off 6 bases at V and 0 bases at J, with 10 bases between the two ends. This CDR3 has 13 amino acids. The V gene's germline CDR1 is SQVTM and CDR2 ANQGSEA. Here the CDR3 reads CSVDKISTDTQYF. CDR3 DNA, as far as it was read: TGCAGCGTGGACAAAATCAGCACAGATACG.

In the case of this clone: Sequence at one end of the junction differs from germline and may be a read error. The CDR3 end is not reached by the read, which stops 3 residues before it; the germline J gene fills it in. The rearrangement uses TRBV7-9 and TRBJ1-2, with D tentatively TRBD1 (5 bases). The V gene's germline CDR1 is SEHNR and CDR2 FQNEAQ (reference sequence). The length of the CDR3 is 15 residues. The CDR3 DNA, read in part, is TGTGCCAGCAGTCCCCCCCTTGACAGCCTCTATGTC. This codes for CASSPPLDSLYV. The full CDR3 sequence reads CASSPPLDSLYVYTF.

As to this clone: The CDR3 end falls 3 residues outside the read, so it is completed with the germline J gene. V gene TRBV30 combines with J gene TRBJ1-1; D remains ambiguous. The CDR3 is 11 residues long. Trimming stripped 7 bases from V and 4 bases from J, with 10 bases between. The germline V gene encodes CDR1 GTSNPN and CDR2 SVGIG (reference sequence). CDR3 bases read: TGTGCCTCGTCGCGCCTCACTGAA. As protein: CASSRLTE. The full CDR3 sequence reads CASSRLTEAFF.

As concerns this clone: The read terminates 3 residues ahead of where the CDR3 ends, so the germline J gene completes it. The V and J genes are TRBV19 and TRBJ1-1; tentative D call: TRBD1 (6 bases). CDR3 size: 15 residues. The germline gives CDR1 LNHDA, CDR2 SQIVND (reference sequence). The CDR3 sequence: CASTPWGGAPGEAFF. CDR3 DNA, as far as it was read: TGTGCCAGTACCCCCTGGGGGGGGGCGCCAGGAGAA.

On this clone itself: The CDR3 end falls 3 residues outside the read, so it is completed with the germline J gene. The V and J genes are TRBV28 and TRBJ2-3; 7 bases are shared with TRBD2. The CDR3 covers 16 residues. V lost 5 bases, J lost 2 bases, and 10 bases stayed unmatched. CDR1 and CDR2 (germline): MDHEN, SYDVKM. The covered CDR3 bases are TGTGCCAGCAGTACATGGGCGGGAGTTGACACAGATACG. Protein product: CASSTWAGVDTDT. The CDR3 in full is CASSTWAGVDTDTQYF.